A selection of T cell receptor beta chains follows, all from one sample in a study of T cells in Graves' hyperthyroidism and ophthalmopathy. From the multiplex PCR reads, TCRdb called clonotypes with MiXCR, one entry per CDR3 protein. This table has 370,000 or so distinct CDR3 sequences, around 16% appearing once. Sequences were obtained from blood. The receptors come from a woman aged 18-29 years with Graves' hyperthyroidism that later progressed to Graves' ophthalmopathy. Each CDR3 is given with its conserved first and last residue. D genes are given only for firm matches. Size values are once, few and many counts, or a class for expanded clones, and some rows have none.

CDR3nt: TGTGCCAGCAGCTCCCGGACTAGCGGGAACACCGGGGAGCTGTTTTTT; CDR3aa: CASSSRTSGNTGELFF; d_gene: TRBD2; abundance: few; j_gene: TRBJ2-2; v_gene: TRBV7-9
CDR3nt: TGCGCCAGCAGCTTGGGTCAGGAGCAGTTCTTC; CDR3aa: CASSLGQEQFF; d_gene: .; abundance: many; j_gene: TRBJ2-1; v_gene: TRBV5-1
CDR3nt: TGTGCCAGCAGTTACAGGGGGGGGAACACTGAAGCTTTCTTT; CDR3aa: CASSYRGGNTEAFF; d_gene: .; abundance: many; j_gene: TRBJ1-1; v_gene: TRBV6-6
CDR3nt: TGTGCCAGCAGCTTTCCGACTAGCGGCACCACAGATACGCAGTATTTT; CDR3aa: CASSFPTSGTTDTQYF; d_gene: TRBD2; abundance: few; j_gene: TRBJ2-3; v_gene: TRBV5-5
CDR3nt: TGTGCCTGGAGGCCCGGGGACAGATATCAGCCCCAGCATTTT; CDR3aa: CAWRPGDRYQPQHF; d_gene: TRBD1; abundance: many; j_gene: TRBJ1-5; v_gene: TRBV30
CDR3nt: TGCGCCAGCAGCCGCGCTTCCGGGACTTACTCCTACGAGCAGTACTTC; CDR3aa: CASSRASGTYSYEQYF; d_gene: .; abundance: many; j_gene: TRBJ2-7; v_gene: TRBV4-1
CDR3nt: TGTGCCAGCAGCCAATACTACCTAGCGGGAGTTAGCGATGAGCAGTTCTTC; CDR3aa: CASSQYYLAGVSDEQFF; d_gene: TRBD2; abundance: .; j_gene: TRBJ2-1; v_gene: TRBV3-1
CDR3nt: TGTGCCAGCTCCTGGACTGAGCGCGACGAGCAGTACTTC; CDR3aa: CASSWTERDEQYF; d_gene: .; abundance: few; j_gene: TRBJ2-7; v_gene: TRBV11-3
CDR3nt: TGTGCCAGCAGACCCGGGGTCTCTGGGGCCAACGTCCTGACTTTC; CDR3aa: CASRPGVSGANVLTF; d_gene: .; abundance: many; j_gene: TRBJ2-6; v_gene: TRBV2
CDR3nt: TGTGCCAGCAGTTCCATCCGACCCCGGGTTGAAAAACTGTTTTTT; CDR3aa: CASSSIRPRVEKLFF; d_gene: .; abundance: many; j_gene: TRBJ1-4; v_gene: TRBV6-1
CDR3nt: TGTGCCAGCAGGCCGGGACTAGCGAAACCTAGCTCCTACAATGAGCAGTTCTTC; CDR3aa: CASRPGLAKPSSYNEQFF; d_gene: TRBD2; abundance: .; j_gene: TRBJ2-1; v_gene: TRBV7-9
CDR3nt: TGTGCCAGCAGTAGAGCTCTAGCGGGAATCGACAATGAGCAGTTCTTC; CDR3aa: CASSRALAGIDNEQFF; d_gene: TRBD2; abundance: many; j_gene: TRBJ2-1; v_gene: TRBV6-2/TRBV6-3
CDR3nt: TGCAGTGCTAGTACAAGGGCCCGGCGTGCCTACGAGCAGTACTTC; CDR3aa: CSASTRARRAYEQYF; d_gene: .; abundance: .; j_gene: TRBJ2-7; v_gene: TRBV20-1
CDR3nt: TGTGCCAGCAGCTGGGGGGGAGGGGGCTACAATGAGCGGTTCTTC; CDR3aa: CASSWGGGGYNERFF; d_gene: .; abundance: .; j_gene: TRBJ2-1; v_gene: TRBV7-3
CDR3nt: TGCGCCAGCAGCCAAGAAGGCAGGGCAACTAATGAAAAACTGTTTTTT; CDR3aa: CASSQEGRATNEKLFF; d_gene: .; abundance: .; j_gene: TRBJ1-4; v_gene: TRBV4-1
CDR3nt: TGTGCCATCAGTGAGGAAGGGAATCAGCCCCAGCATTTT; CDR3aa: CAISEEGNQPQHF; d_gene: .; abundance: .; j_gene: TRBJ1-5; v_gene: TRBV10-3
CDR3nt: TGTGCCACCAGCAGCACAGATACGCAGTATTTT; CDR3aa: CATSSTDTQYF; d_gene: .; abundance: .; j_gene: TRBJ2-3; v_gene: TRBV15
CDR3nt: TGTGCCAGCAGTTCGACAGCTGGGGTAAGGAACGAGCAGTACTTC; CDR3aa: CASSSTAGVRNEQYF; d_gene: .; abundance: .; j_gene: TRBJ2-7; v_gene: TRBV12-3/TRBV12-4
CDR3nt: TGTGCCAGCAGTTCCGGGACAGACACCTATGGCTACACCTTC; CDR3aa: CASSSGTDTYGYTF; d_gene: TRBD1; abundance: .; j_gene: TRBJ1-2; v_gene: TRBV6-1
CDR3nt: TGTGCCGCACAGCCGGACTATGGCTACACCTTC; CDR3aa: CAAQPDYGYTF; d_gene: .; abundance: many; j_gene: TRBJ1-2; v_gene: TRBV30
CDR3nt: TGTGCCAGCAGTATCCGACAGGGGGCGCAAGGCTACACCTTC; CDR3aa: CASSIRQGAQGYTF; d_gene: TRBD1; abundance: .; j_gene: TRBJ1-2; v_gene: TRBV28
CDR3nt: TGCGCCAGCAGCTTGGATTTACCGACCTACAATGAGCAGTTCTTC; CDR3aa: CASSLDLPTYNEQFF; d_gene: .; abundance: many; j_gene: TRBJ2-1; v_gene: TRBV5-1
CDR3nt: TGCAGTGCGCTCCCCAAGTTGACAGGGGCCAATCAGCCCCAGCATTTT; CDR3aa: CSALPKLTGANQPQHF; d_gene: TRBD1; abundance: many; j_gene: TRBJ1-5; v_gene: TRBV20-1
CDR3nt: TGCGCCAGCAGCCAAGAAGTGGCAGATACGCAGTATTTT; CDR3aa: CASSQEVADTQYF; d_gene: .; abundance: .; j_gene: TRBJ2-3; v_gene: TRBV4-1
CDR3nt: TGCAGTGCTAGGAGTTTCGACAAGTGGGACACTGAAGCTTTCTTT; CDR3aa: CSARSFDKWDTEAFF; d_gene: .; abundance: few; j_gene: TRBJ1-1; v_gene: TRBV20-1
CDR3nt: TGTGCCAGCAGCCCCAGGTTGGACGGCTACGAGCAGTACTTC; CDR3aa: CASSPRLDGYEQYF; d_gene: .; abundance: many; j_gene: TRBJ2-7; v_gene: TRBV7-2
CDR3nt: TGTGCCAGCAGTGATGTGGGGAAGCCCCAGCATTTT; CDR3aa: CASSDVGKPQHF; d_gene: .; abundance: many; j_gene: TRBJ1-5; v_gene: TRBV2
CDR3nt: TGTGCCAGCTCCACTCCCGGGACAGGGCAACGCGAGCAGTACTTC; CDR3aa: CASSTPGTGQREQYF; d_gene: TRBD1; abundance: .; j_gene: TRBJ2-7; v_gene: TRBV6-1
CDR3nt: TGTGCCAGCAGTTCATATACCTCCTATAATTCACCCCTCCACTTT; CDR3aa: CASSSYTSYNSPLHF; d_gene: .; abundance: many; j_gene: TRBJ1-6; v_gene: TRBV28
CDR3nt: TGCGCCAGCAGCCAAGGGACCACGGGGACCGGGGAGCTGTTTTTT; CDR3aa: CASSQGTTGTGELFF; d_gene: .; abundance: few; j_gene: TRBJ2-2; v_gene: TRBV4-1
CDR3nt: TGTGCCAGCAGTGAAGGAGACGGCAGCTCCTACGAGCAGTACTTC; CDR3aa: CASSEGDGSSYEQYF; d_gene: .; abundance: few; j_gene: TRBJ2-7; v_gene: TRBV6-1
CDR3nt: TGCGCCAGCAGCGATGGACTAGCGGGAGCTTTTGGCACGCAGTATTTT; CDR3aa: CASSDGLAGAFGTQYF; d_gene: TRBD2; abundance: many; j_gene: TRBJ2-3; v_gene: TRBV5-1
CDR3nt: TGCAGTGCTAGAGATTTAGGTAGAAGCACAGATACGCAGTATTTT; CDR3aa: CSARDLGRSTDTQYF; d_gene: .; abundance: .; j_gene: TRBJ2-3; v_gene: TRBV20-1
CDR3nt: TGTGCCAGCAGTAACAGCGGGGGACCCTACAATGAGCAGTTCTTC; CDR3aa: CASSNSGGPYNEQFF; d_gene: TRBD2; abundance: .; j_gene: TRBJ2-1; v_gene: TRBV7-3
CDR3nt: TGTGCCAGCAGCTTAACTCCAGGGAGCAATCAGCCCCAGCATTTT; CDR3aa: CASSLTPGSNQPQHF; d_gene: .; abundance: many; j_gene: TRBJ1-5; v_gene: TRBV7-8
CDR3nt: TGTGCCACCAGTGACTCCTATCGGCTGGATACGCAGTATTTT; CDR3aa: CATSDSYRLDTQYF; d_gene: .; abundance: few; j_gene: TRBJ2-3; v_gene: TRBV24-1
CDR3nt: TGCAGTGCTTCCCTCTTAGCTAACACCTACGAGCAGTACTTC; CDR3aa: CSASLLANTYEQYF; d_gene: .; abundance: many; j_gene: TRBJ2-7; v_gene: TRBV20-1
CDR3nt: TGTGCCGGCAGTTACTCTGGCTCCCGATACAATGAGCAGTTCTTC; CDR3aa: CAGSYSGSRYNEQFF; d_gene: .; abundance: few; j_gene: TRBJ2-1; v_gene: TRBV6-2/TRBV6-3
CDR3nt: TGTGCCAGCAGCCAAGAGGAGGGAACAGATACGCAGTATTTT; CDR3aa: CASSQEEGTDTQYF; d_gene: .; abundance: few; j_gene: TRBJ2-3; v_gene: TRBV11-2
CDR3nt: TGTGCCACCAGCAGGGCGACAGAGACCGGGGAGCTGTTTTTT; CDR3aa: CATSRATETGELFF; d_gene: .; abundance: .; j_gene: TRBJ2-2; v_gene: TRBV15
CDR3nt: TGTGCCACCAGCAAAAAGAGGGGGCAAGATACGCAGTATTTT; CDR3aa: CATSKKRGQDTQYF; d_gene: TRBD1; abundance: .; j_gene: TRBJ2-3; v_gene: TRBV15
CDR3nt: TGTGCCAGCAGCTTAAGTTCCGGGTTGAGGATTGAGCAGTTCTTC; CDR3aa: CASSLSSGLRIEQFF; d_gene: .; abundance: many; j_gene: TRBJ2-1; v_gene: TRBV7-8
CDR3nt: TGTGCCACCAGTGATCACCTACTAGCGGGAGAGACCCAGTACTTC; CDR3aa: CATSDHLLAGETQYF; d_gene: TRBD2; abundance: few; j_gene: TRBJ2-5; v_gene: TRBV24-1
CDR3nt: TGCGGTGCCGCGAATACCGATGAGCAGTTCTTC; CDR3aa: CGAANTDEQFF; d_gene: .; abundance: .; j_gene: TRBJ2-1; v_gene: TRBV20-1
CDR3nt: TGTGCCAGCAGTGCCGTGGGGGGATTGCCCGGGGAGCTGTTTTTT; CDR3aa: CASSAVGGLPGELFF; d_gene: .; abundance: .; j_gene: TRBJ2-2; v_gene: TRBV12-3/TRBV12-4
CDR3nt: TGTGCCAGCAGTTTCGGACTAACCTCCTACAATGAGCAGTTCTTC; CDR3aa: CASSFGLTSYNEQFF; d_gene: .; abundance: many; j_gene: TRBJ2-1; v_gene: TRBV27
CDR3nt: TGTGCCACCAGTAGGACCACAGGCACCCGGGAGCTGTTTTTT; CDR3aa: CATSRTTGTRELFF; d_gene: .; abundance: many; j_gene: TRBJ2-2; v_gene: TRBV24-1
CDR3nt: TGTGCCACCAGTGATGAGGGGCGGACTAGCGGGGACCAAGAGACCCAGTACTTC; CDR3aa: CATSDEGRTSGDQETQYF; d_gene: TRBD2; abundance: many; j_gene: TRBJ2-5; v_gene: TRBV24-1
CDR3nt: TGTGCCAGCAGTGAAGCTAGCGGGAGCCCGTTGGTTGACGAGCAGTACTTC; CDR3aa: CASSEASGSPLVDEQYF; d_gene: TRBD2; abundance: .; j_gene: TRBJ2-7; v_gene: TRBV6-1